This TCR beta chain was retrieved from a study of blood T cells in healthy people across ages. Germline V gene lookup returns CDR1 LGHDT and CDR2 YNNKEL (reference sequence). Trimming removed 1 base from V and 9 bases from J, with 12 bases in between. The CDR3 contains 13 residues. It was with a sample-barcoded 5' primer and a J-beta primer mix that a second PCR of about 6 to 11 cycles was run. TCRdb re-called the 5' RACE reads through MiXCR, storing one row per CDR3 protein. The data show some 370,000 distinct CDR3 sequences, more than 45% seen once. This receptor was identified in a man in his sixties in good health. The V gene is TRBV3-1, the J gene TRBJ2-5, with D possibly TRBD2 on 6 matching bases. Sequences were obtained from blood. The CDR3 coding sequence is TGTGCCAGCAGCCAAGGCGGGGCTGAGTCCCAGTACTTC. The encoded protein is CASSQGGAESQYF.